These 18 T cell receptor beta chains came from one sample sequenced in a study of blood T cells in healthy people across ages. A second roughly 7 to 11 cycle PCR used barcoded and J-beta primers. TCRdb reprocessed the 5' RACE reads via MiXCR and lists one record per CDR3 protein. The sample comprises under 800,000 distinct CDR3 sequences, roughly 41% of which are singletons, and 20% to 25% rests with the top ten. Sequenced input: blood. The source of these receptors is an older woman in good health.

The chain combines TRBV2 with TRBJ2-2; no clear D gene. The V and J ends lost 4 bases and 0 bases respectively, with 6 bases between them. Germline-derived CDR1 and CDR2 are SNHLY and FYNNEI. The CDR3 spans 14 residues. CDR3 bases: TGTGCCAGCAGTGCCCTCTCGAACACCGGGGAGCTGTTTTTT. Translation: CASSALSNTGELFF.

There are a few counts of this clonotype. The rearrangement joins TRBV6-5 to TRBJ2-7, with 8 bases lining up with TRBD1. CDR3 length equals 13 residues. The V gene's germline CDR1 is MNHEY and CDR2 SVGAGI. V was clipped by 9 bases and J by 1 base; unmatched bases: 5. Written as DNA, the CDR3 is TGTGCCAGTCGACAGGGGATTTCCTACGAGCAGTACTTC. Translation: CASRQGISYEQYF.

Details on this clonotype: A read error may produce the germline difference seen at one junction end. V is TRBV4-3 and J is TRBJ2-1, with TRBD1 matching over 11 bases. From germline, CDR1 is LGHNA and CDR2 YSLEER. The CDR3 spans 16 residues. The CDR3, as DNA: TGCGCTAGCAGCCAAAACGGACAGGGGGCATACAAGGAGCAGTTCTTC. This sequence encodes CASSQNGQGAYKEQFF.

This chain uses TRBV4-1 with TRBJ2-1; TRBD2 matches at 10 bases. The CDR3 spans 15 residues. Germline assignment: CDR1 MGHRA and CDR2 YSYEKL. Unmatched junction bases numbered 3, after V lost 0 bases and J lost 7 bases. The CDR3 spells CASSQERTSGNEQFF. CDR3 in DNA: TGCGCCAGCAGCCAAGAAAGGACTAGCGGTAATGAGCAGTTCTTC.

The chain joins TRBV20-1 to TRBJ2-7, with TRBD2 identical over 7 bases. The CDR3 totals 15 residues. V was pared by 5 bases and J by 1 base, with 11 bases of the junction left unmatched. The V gene's germline CDR1 is DFQATT and CDR2 SNEGSKA (reference sequence). This CDR3 reads CSADIVRGGSYEQYF. In DNA, the CDR3 is TGCAGTGCTGACATCGTCCGCGGGGGATCCTACGAGCAGTACTTC.

This clonotype was recorded a few times. The V gene is TRBV29-1, the J gene TRBJ2-2, with TRBD1 matching over 9 bases. Per the germline V gene, CDR1 is SQVTM and CDR2 is ANQGSEA. V was clipped by 3 bases and J by 5 bases; unmatched bases: 7. The CDR3 is 15 residues long. The CDR3 DNA is TGCAGCGTTGAGAAGAGGGACAGGGATACCGGGGAGCTGTTTTTT. Its protein product is CSVEKRDRDTGELFF.

This clonotype was picked up a small number of times. V is TRBV6-5 and J is TRBJ1-1, with 7 bases that match TRBD1. Trimming removed 6 bases from V and 7 bases from J; junction bases left unmatched: 8. CDR3 length: 13 amino acids. From germline, CDR1 is MNHEY and CDR2 SVGAGI. CDR3 in amino acids: CASSFGTDREAFF. CDR3 sequence (DNA): TGTGCCAGCAGCTTTGGGACAGACCGTGAAGCTTTCTTT.

This clonotype has a handful of counts. The chain couples TRBV28 to TRBJ1-4, with TRBD1 identical over 10 bases. The CDR3 covers 15 residues. Germline-derived CDR1 and CDR2 are MDHEN and SYDVKM. Losses at the gene ends were 4 bases for V and 4 bases for J; bases not matched to a gene: 3. The CDR3 region has the DNA TGTGCCAGCAGTTCGTGGACAGGGGGTAATGAAAAACTGTTTTTT. This codes for CASSSWTGGNEKLFF.

Comment on this clonotype: A junction boundary mismatches the germline segment, possibly from a read error. This sequence joins TRBV7-2 and TRBJ2-7, with a possible D match to TRBD2 (5 bases). CDR1 and CDR2 from the germline V gene are SGHTA and FQGNSA. The CDR3 has 13 residues. CDR3 in DNA: TGTGCCAGCAGCTTAAGGACTGGCTACAAGCAGTACTTC. Amino acids: CASSLRTGYKQYF.

The chain couples TRBV20-1 to TRBJ1-2; 7 bases are a match to TRBD1. V shed 4 bases and J 1 base; nucleotides not matched to a gene: 6. This CDR3 spans 14 amino acids. Germline V CDR1 and CDR2: DFQATT, SNEGSKA (reference sequence). CDR3 residues: CSATRQGVNYGYTF. The CDR3 coding sequence is TGCAGTGCTACCCGACAGGGAGTTAACTATGGCTACACCTTC.

The rearrangement links TRBV20-1 to TRBJ2-1, with TRBD2 matching over 7 bases. Per the germline V gene, CDR1 is DFQATT and CDR2 is SNEGSKA (reference sequence). J lost 0 bases, V lost 5 bases, and 10 bases had no gene match. The CDR3 spans 16 residues. CDR3 sequence (DNA): TGCAGTGCTGATCTAGTGACGGGAGGCTCCTACAATGAGCAGTTCTTC. It translates to CSADLVTGGSYNEQFF.

J is TRBJ2-5 and V is TRBV5-5; 11 bases are a match to TRBD2. Germline CDR1 and CDR2: SGHKS and YYEKEE (reference sequence). The V and J ends lost 6 bases and 11 bases, in that order; junction bases with no gene match: 12. The CDR3 totals 14 residues. The CDR3 coding sequence is TGTGCCAGCAACCCGGGACTAGCGGAAGATGAGCAGTACTTC. Translating it yields CASNPGLAEDEQYF.

Of note for this clonotype: A much larger clonotype is one base distant, so this may be a read error. The chain uses TRBV2 and TRBJ2-6; D might be TRBD1 (6 bases). CDR1 and CDR2 from the germline V gene are SNHLY and FYNNEI. This CDR3 is 16 amino acids long. CDR3 in amino acids: CASRQGIFSGASVLTF. The CDR3 DNA reads as TGTGCCAGCCGCCAGGGGATATTCTCTGGGGCCAGCGTCCTGACTTTC. Looking up the rest from reference TRBV2 and TRBJ2-6 gives the full variable domain: EPEVTQTPSHQVTQMGQEVILRCVPISNHLYFYWYRQILGQKVEFLVSFYNNEISEKSEIFDDQFSVERPDGSNFTLKIRSTKLEDSAMYFCASRQGIFSGASVLTFGAGSRLTVL.

The chain is built from TRBV12-3 or TRBV12-4 and TRBJ2-5, with TRBD1 identical over 10 bases. The DNA end is a closer match to TRBJ2-7, so the J assignment may be wrong. The CDR3 length is 13 residues. This CDR3 reads CASRGDRGLEQYF. The CDR3 coding sequence is TGTGCCAGCAGGGGGGACAGGGGTCTCGAGCAGTACTTC.

The chain is built from TRBV12-3 or TRBV12-4 and TRBJ2-5; 7 bases match TRBD1. J gave up 5 bases and V 6 bases, and 12 bases lay outside the gene matches. The CDR3 runs 15 residues. The chain's CDR3 is CASRVGSGTVETQYF. Here the CDR3 DNA reads TGTGCCAGCAGGGTAGGGTCCGGGACAGTGGAGACCCAGTACTTC.

This chain uses TRBV29-1 with TRBJ2-3; 7 bases map to TRBD1. The CDR3 extends over 14 amino acids. CDR1 and CDR2 (germline): SQVTM, ANQGSEA. J lost 2 bases, V lost 5 bases, and 7 bases had no gene match. This chain's CDR3 is CSVKGGKDTDTQYF. DNA for the CDR3: TGCAGCGTTAAAGGGGGCAAAGACACAGATACGCAGTATTTT.

The chain couples TRBV2 to TRBJ1-5; perhaps TRBD1 as D (5 bases). The CDR3 extends over 15 amino acids. CDR1 and CDR2 (germline): SNHLY, FYNNEI. The V and J ends lost 7 bases and 6 bases respectively, with 19 bases between them. CDR3 DNA sequence: TGTGCCAGCAACCTGGTGGCTCAGGGTACTCAGCCCCAGCATTTT. Residues: CASNLVAQGTQPQHF. Using reference TRBV2 and TRBJ1-5 for the parts outside the CDR3, the full variable domain is EPEVTQTPSHQVTQMGQEVILRCVPISNHLYFYWYRQILGQKVEFLVSFYNNEISEKSEIFDDQFSVERPDGSNFTLKIRSTKLEDSAMYFCASNLVAQGTQPQHFGDGTRLSIL.

V is TRBV10-3 and J is TRBJ1-1, with TRBD1 matching 8 bases. CDR3 size: 16 residues. V lost 2 bases to trimming and J lost 1 base; unmatched junction nucleotides: 6. Germline V gene data show CDR1 as ENHRY and CDR2 as SYGVKD. CDR3: CAISERPQGANTEAFF. The DNA of the CDR3 is TGTGCCATCAGTGAGCGCCCCCAGGGGGCGAACACTGAAGCTTTCTTT.